Listed here are 26 T cell receptor beta chains from one sample, sequenced in a study of T cells in Graves' hyperthyroidism and ophthalmopathy. Amplified regions were TCR beta CDR3 sequences from RNA transcripts. RT-PCR in the first round (using the HTBI primer set) targeted the TCR CDR3. TCRdb independently ran MiXCR on the multiplex PCR reads; one entry per CDR3 protein. The repertoire includes roughly 380,000 distinct CDR3 sequences, around 15% of them detected once, and roughly 4.8% sits in the top ten. The sequenced sample was blood. Receptor source: a woman aged 18-29 years with Graves' hyperthyroidism.

This clonotype was recorded many times. One junction end disagrees with the germline gene, perhaps due to a read error. This chain joins TRBV27 and TRBJ2-5; 12 positions match TRBD1. CDR1 is MNHEY and CDR2 is SMNVEV in the germline V gene (reference sequence). The CDR3 spans 15 residues. The CDR3 DNA reads as TGTGCCAGCAGTCCCGGGACAGGGGGCGTGGAGACCCGGTACTTC. Encoded protein: CASSPGTGGVETRYF.

This clonotype was seen many times. The V gene is TRBV24-1, the J gene TRBJ2-5; no definite D call. Germline lookup yields CDR1 KGHDR and CDR2 SFDVKD. The CDR3 has 14 amino acids. Trimming stripped 2 bases from V and 1 base from J, with 7 bases between. The chain's CDR3 is CATSDSKPQETQYF. The CDR3, as DNA: TGTGCCACCAGTGATTCTAAGCCCCAAGAGACCCAGTACTTC.

This clonotype came up many times. The CDR3 region is CASSLDGTRVETQYF. CDR3 coding DNA: TGTGCCAGCAGCTTGGATGGGACTAGGGTAGAGACCCAGTACTTC. V and J are TRBV5-5 and TRBJ2-5, with 8 positions matching TRBD2. The CDR3 is made up of 15 amino acids. Germline lookup yields CDR1 SGHKS and CDR2 YYEKEE (reference sequence). V lost 0 bases to trimming and J lost 4 bases; unmatched junction nucleotides: 5.

J is TRBJ2-1 and V is TRBV12-3 or TRBV12-4; tentatively, D is TRBD2 (7 bases). The CDR3 totals 15 residues. The V gene lost 4 bases and the J gene lost 5 bases, with 15 bases spanning the gap. CDR3 amino acids: CASSWGASGNNEQFF. In DNA form, the CDR3 reads TGTGCCAGCAGTTGGGGGGCTAGCGGAAACAATGAGCAGTTCTTC.

This clonotype occurred many times. The chain combines TRBV11-3 with TRBJ2-5; D ambiguous. There are 13 residues in the CDR3. CDR1 is SGHNT and CDR2 is YENEEA in the germline V gene. The V end was cut by 2 bases, the J end by 5 bases, with 9 bases between. In DNA, the CDR3 is TGTGCCAGCAGCTTAAACGTACGGGAGACCCAGTACTTC. Protein sequence: CASSLNVRETQYF.

Comment on this clonotype: This may come from a read error, since a much larger clone is one base off. This CDR3 is CASILFGDSYNSPLHF. CDR3 bases: TGTGCCAGCATTTTATTTGGGGACAGCTATAATTCACCCCTCCACTTT. V usage is TRBV28 and J usage is TRBJ1-6; 7 bases align to TRBD1. This CDR3 is 16 amino acids long. Per germline, CDR1 MDHEN and CDR2 SYDVKM.

The chain joins TRBV6-2 or TRBV6-3 to TRBJ2-1; unclear D gene. The germline V gene encodes CDR1 MNHEY and CDR2 SVGEGT. There are 13 residues in the CDR3. V was pared by 2 bases and J by 6 bases, with 8 bases between. The CDR3 sequence is CASSYMALNEQFF. The CDR3 coding sequence is TGTGCCAGCAGTTACATGGCGCTCAATGAGCAGTTCTTC.

Many counts were recorded for this clonotype. The chain joins TRBV20-1 to TRBJ2-2; tentative D call: TRBD2 (6 bases). Trimming took off 3 bases at V and 4 bases at J, with 6 bases between the two ends. This CDR3 is 12 amino acids long. CDR1 is DFQATT, CDR2 SNEGSKA, per germline (reference sequence). The CDR3 region has the DNA TGCAGTGCTAGCGGGAGCACCGGGGAGCTGTTTTTT. Its translation is CSASGSTGELFF.

This clonotype was counted at least ten times. The gene calls are TRBV5-4 and TRBJ1-3; TRBD1 matches 9 bases. V shed 4 bases, J shed 0 bases, and the junction held 14 bases outside the gene matches. The CDR3 length is 19 residues. In germline, CDR1 is SGHNT, CDR2 YYREEE (reference sequence). The CDR3: CASSLGQGGPRSSGNTIYF. The DNA for the CDR3 is TGTGCCAGCAGCCTGGGACAGGGAGGTCCCCGAAGCTCTGGAAACACCATATATTTT.

This clonotype came up many times. This sequence joins TRBV12-3 or TRBV12-4 and TRBJ2-2; D unclear. The CDR3 sequence is 13 residues long. Trimming cost V 4 bases and J 7 bases, with 10 bases left between them. CDR3 in DNA: TGTGCCAGCAGTTCTAGGACCGACGGGGAGCTGTTTTTT. Protein: CASSSRTDGELFF.

This clonotype was seen many times. This chain uses TRBV7-2 with TRBJ2-3; 13 bases align to TRBD2. The CDR3 has 15 residues. Trimming removed 5 bases from V and 14 bases from J; junction bases left unmatched: 13. CDR1 and CDR2 from the germline V gene are SGHTA and FQGNSA. The CDR3 region is CASSPTTSGRRKAYF. CDR3 coding DNA: TGTGCCAGCAGCCCAACGACTAGCGGGAGGCGGAAAGCGTATTTT. The full variable domain, rest sourced from reference TRBV7-2 and TRBJ2-3, is GAGVSQSPSNKVTEKGKDVELRCDPISGHTALYWYRQSLGQGLEFLIYFQGNSAPDKSGLPSDRFSAERTGGSVSTLTIQRTQQEDSAVYLCASSPTTSGRRKAYFGPGTRLTVL.

This clonotype was seen repeatedly, ten times or more. The rearrangement links TRBV28 to TRBJ1-2; D not certain. V dropped 1 base and J dropped 7 bases, with 7 bases sitting between them. The CDR3 loop spans 12 amino acids. Germline V gene sequence: CDR1 MDHEN, CDR2 SYDVKM. For the CDR3, the DNA is TGTGCCAGCAGTTTATTAGGGTTTGGCTACACCTTC. Translation: CASSLLGFGYTF.

In this sample, this clonotype turned up a few times. This chain links TRBV30 with TRBJ2-1; D is ambiguous. Trimming removed 1 base from V and 3 bases from J, with 10 bases in between. The CDR3 runs to 14 residues. Germline CDR1 reads GTSNPN; CDR2 reads SVGIG (reference sequence). DNA for the CDR3: TGTGCCTGGAGTGGCCTCCCTGACTACAATGAGCAGTTCTTC. The encoded protein is CAWSGLPDYNEQFF.

The chain joins TRBV11-3 to TRBJ2-7, with 12 bases aligning to TRBD1. The germline gives CDR1 SGHNT, CDR2 YENEEA. Trimming at V came to 2 bases and at J to 0 bases, leaving 8 bases not matched to a gene. This CDR3 region has 18 residues. The CDR3 sequence: CASSLTGQGATNSYEQYF. The DNA for the CDR3 is TGTGCCAGCAGCTTAACGGGACAGGGGGCGACCAACTCCTACGAGCAGTACTTC.

The V gene is TRBV14, the J gene TRBJ1-4; TRBD1 might be the D (5 bases). V shed 4 bases and J shed 8 bases, with 11 bases lying between them. CDR3 length equals 13 residues. Germline assignment: CDR1 SGHDN and CDR2 FVKESK. DNA for the CDR3: TGTGCCAGCAGCCTCGGGACTTCGGAAAAACTGTTTTTT. Amino acid sequence: CASSLGTSEKLFF.

The rearrangement uses TRBV20-1 and TRBJ2-1; D may be TRBD2 (6 bases). V lost 2 bases, J lost 4 bases, and 12 bases lay in between. The CDR3 runs 14 residues. CDR1 and CDR2 from the germline V gene are DFQATT and SNEGSKA (reference sequence). The CDR3 bases are TGCAGTGCTAGACCCGGGAGCCATTACAATGAGCAGTTCTTC. Translated, it gives CSARPGSHYNEQFF.

There are a few counts of this clonotype. The chain uses TRBV10-3 and TRBJ1-1, with TRBD1 matching over 7 bases. The CDR3 contains 16 residues. V trimming: 0 bases; J trimming: 2 bases; junction bases outside the gene matches: 6. Looked up from germline, CDR1 is ENHRY and CDR2 is SYGVKD. In nucleotides, the CDR3 is TGTGCCATCAGTGAGTCGGGGAAGGGGGCAAACACTGAAGCTTTCTTT. Protein sequence: CAISESGKGANTEAFF.

The chain has TRBV19 and TRBJ1-5; D is unresolved. With 5 bases removed from V and 6 bases from J, the gap between germline ends came to 8 bases. This CDR3 is built from 12 residues. Germline V gives CDR1 LNHDA, CDR2 SQIVND (reference sequence). The CDR3 spells CASSWVSQPQHF. CDR3 sequence (DNA): TGTGCCAGTAGTTGGGTGTCTCAGCCCCAGCATTTT.

This clonotype was seen a handful of times. The V and J genes are TRBV29-1 and TRBJ1-1; TRBD1 might be the D (6 bases). The V gene lost 5 bases and the J gene lost 8 bases, with 9 bases spanning the gap. The CDR3 spans 10 residues. Germline CDR1 reads SQVTM; CDR2 reads ANQGSEA. CDR3 amino acids: CSVPGQEAFF. CDR3 in DNA: TGCAGCGTTCCAGGACAGGAAGCTTTCTTT.

This clonotype appeared a few times. This chain uses TRBV28 with TRBJ2-2, with unresolved D. This CDR3 region has 16 residues. Germline V lookup: CDR1 MDHEN, CDR2 SYDVKM. Trimming removed 3 bases at V and 1 base at J, with 12 bases between. The CDR3, as DNA: TGTGCCAGCAGTTTGTGGGGTGAAGGGAACACCGGGGAGCTGTTTTTT. This codes for CASSLWGEGNTGELFF.

In this sample, this clonotype turned up a few times. This chain links TRBV4-1 with TRBJ2-7; perhaps D is TRBD1 or TRBD2 (5 bases each). V was trimmed by 3 bases and J by 2 bases, leaving 11 bases between them. The V gene's germline CDR1 is MGHRA and CDR2 YSYEKL. The CDR3 sequence is 14 residues long. CDR3 nucleotides: TGCGCCAGCAGCCATTCCTCGGGGCCCTACGAGCAGTACTTC. Translated: CASSHSSGPYEQYF.

The chain joins TRBV6-1 to TRBJ1-1, with D hard to call. Germline loops: CDR1 MNHNS, CDR2 SASEGT. This CDR3 region has 14 residues. Trimming removed 8 bases at V and 2 bases at J, with 15 bases between. In nucleotides, the CDR3 is TGTGCCAGCCGAAAAGCTCCAGTAAACACTGAAGCTTTCTTT. This gives the protein CASRKAPVNTEAFF.

In this sample, this clonotype turned up many times. The rearrangement links TRBV12-3 or TRBV12-4 to TRBJ2-7; the D is unclear. The CDR3 contains 12 residues. V lost 0 bases to trimming and J lost 6 bases, with 6 bases between them. The CDR3 loop reads CASSLALSEQYF. Written as DNA, the CDR3 is TGTGCCAGCAGTTTAGCGCTTTCCGAGCAGTACTTC.

V gene TRBV27 combines with J gene TRBJ2-4; TRBD2 agrees at 13 bases. CDR3 length: 15 amino acids. Losses at the gene ends were 5 bases for V and 7 bases for J; bases not matched to a gene: 5. The V gene's germline CDR1 is MNHEY and CDR2 SMNVEV (reference sequence). CDR3 sequence: CASSLLTSGRNIQYF. CDR3 bases: TGTGCCAGCAGTCTACTGACTAGCGGGAGGAACATTCAGTACTTC.

Comments on this clonotype: This is likely a read error, given that the CDR3 carries no conserved phenylalanine or tryptophan at its end. This sequence joins TRBV2 and TRBJ2-7; 8 nucleotides match TRBD2. J was trimmed by 3 bases and V by 4 bases; bases with no gene match: 14. CDR3 size: 17 residues. The germline V gene encodes CDR1 SNHLY and CDR2 FYNNEI. The CDR3 DNA is TGTGCCAGCAGTGCGGGATTCGCCGGGGGGGGGTACTACGAGCAGTACCTC. Its translation: CASSAGFAGGGYYEQYL.

This clonotype was seen just once. This chain links TRBV4-3 with TRBJ1-6, with 8 bases fitting TRBD1. Germline V gene sequence: CDR1 LGHNA, CDR2 YSLEER. There are 15 residues in the CDR3. The junction had 2 bases not matched to a gene; V was cut back by 2 bases and J by 5 bases. The CDR3 DNA reads as TGCGCCAGCAGCCAAAAACAGGGGGATAATTCACCCCTCCACTTT. It encodes CASSQKQGDNSPLHF.